The entry below gives a single T cell receptor beta chain sequence along with its context. TCRdb keeps only in-frame clones here, not all; method: immunoSEQ multiplex PCR. The sample holds 120,000 or so clones, approximately 87% seen once. V trimming: 6 bases; J trimming: 7 bases; junction bases outside the gene matches: 9. The CDR3 has 14 amino acids. Looked up from germline, CDR1 is MNHEY and CDR2 is SMNVEV (reference sequence). This specimen belongs to a study of control samples from healthy donors and cancer patients. The origin of this receptor is a man younger than 40 in good health. J is TRBJ1-2 and V is TRBV27, with TRBD1 identical over 9 bases. Sequenced sample: blood. In DNA, the CDR3 is TGTGCCAGCAGCCCGGGGACAGGGAGGCTTGGCTACACCTTC. It codes for CASSPGTGRLGYTF.